The following is a T cell receptor beta chain sequence with its context. The antigen is not known. This entry is derived from a study of T cell responses to AZD1222 COVID-19 vaccine. Assay used: immunoSEQ multiplex PCR; TCRdb lists only in-frame clones, some missing. This repertoire shows roughly 130,000 clones, roughly 90% found once; its top ten account for about 3%. Study outcomes and limitations: Regions 160-218 and 743-854 dominated among vaccine-associated CD4 TCRs spanning spike.

The CDR3 is 17 amino acids. Trimming removed 5 bases from V and 2 bases from J; junction bases left unmatched: 13. Germline V gives CDR1 SGHVS, CDR2 FQNEAQ. The sequence came from an adult in good health. The V and J genes are TRBV7-8 and TRBJ2-7; 9 positions agree with TRBD2. Specimen: peripheral blood, collected on day 0 of AZD1222 vaccination. The CDR3 loop is CASSPYLEREDAYEQYF. The CDR3 nucleotides read TGTGCCAGCAGCCCCTACCTCGAGCGGGAGGACGCCTACGAGCAGTACTTC.